Listed below are T cell receptor beta chains from one sample, sequenced in a study of T cell responses to AZD1222 COVID-19 vaccine. Data came from immunoSEQ multiplex PCR; TCRdb stores just in-frame clones and leaves some out. The sample contains 100,000 to 150,000 clones, about nine tenths of which appear only once. Source: peripheral blood, taken on day 0 of AZD1222 vaccination. These receptors all come from an adult in good health. Both conserved end residues are part of each CDR3. Each record gives: CDR3 protein, CDR3 DNA, D gene, V gene, clone size, J gene. D genes are given only for firm matches. The size field is filled for only some rows; it gives once, few, many or a size class.

CASTLGRPNTEAFF,TGTGCCAGCACCCTAGGGCGGCCTAACACTGAAGCTTTCTTT,.,TRBV2,.,TRBJ1-1
CASSTARRGTAGETQYF,TGTGCCAGCAGCACCGCACGACGTGGCACGGCGGGAGAGACCCAGTACTTC,.,TRBV5-4,.,TRBJ2-5
CASSLAGADTQYF,TGCGCCAGCAGCTTGGCGGGAGCAGATACGCAGTATTTT,.,TRBV5-1,.,TRBJ2-3
CASTAGGSYEQYF,TGTGCCAGCACGGCAGGGGGCTCCTACGAGCAGTACTTC,TRBD1,TRBV2,few,TRBJ2-7
CASRSGDRTYEQYF,TGTGCCAGCAGGTCCGGGGACCGTACCTACGAGCAGTACTTC,.,TRBV28,once,TRBJ2-7
CASARGFDEKLFF,TGTGCCAGCGCACGGGGCTTTGATGAAAAACTGTTTTTT,.,TRBV2,once,TRBJ1-4
CSVLGLAGSSEQYF,TGCAGCGTTCTGGGACTAGCGGGAAGCAGCGAGCAGTACTTC,TRBD2,TRBV29-1,.,TRBJ2-7
CASSFTGFPANTGELFF,TGTGCCAGCAGCTTCACGGGATTCCCCGCGAACACCGGGGAGCTGTTTTTT,.,TRBV7-2,.,TRBJ2-2
CSVEDSTPTAQETQYF,TGCAGCGTTGAAGATTCGACACCGACAGCTCAAGAGACCCAGTACTTC,.,TRBV29-1,.,TRBJ2-5
CASSVERRVTSNYGYTF,TGTGCCAGCAGCGTTGAGCGTCGGGTAACTTCTAACTATGGCTACACCTTC,.,TRBV9,.,TRBJ1-2
CASSWAAGGISEQYF,TGTGCCAGCAGCTGGGCGGCGGGCGGGATAAGCGAGCAGTACTTC,.,TRBV7-8,.,TRBJ2-7
CASSPTGYTEAFF,TGTGCCAGCAGTCCTACAGGGTACACTGAAGCTTTCTTT,.,TRBV12-3/TRBV12-4,.,TRBJ1-1
CASSVPGPGGELFF,TGTGCCAGCAGCGTCCCAGGCCCGGGCGGGGAGCTGTTTTTT,.,TRBV5-4,once,TRBJ2-2
CASSLSVPGQGEGLHF,TGTGCCAGCAGTTTATCGGTCCCGGGACAGGGAGAAGGCCTCCACTTT,TRBD1,TRBV27,.,TRBJ1-6
CASRMGRGNTGELFF,TGTGCCAGTAGGATGGGCAGGGGGAACACCGGGGAGCTGTTTTTT,.,TRBV19,.,TRBJ2-2
CASSNRRGSNTEAFF,TGTGCCAGCAGCAACAGGAGGGGTTCTAACACTGAAGCTTTCTTT,.,TRBV21-1,.,TRBJ1-1
CASSQELAHEQFF,TGTGCCAGCAGCCAAGAGTTAGCCCATGAGCAGTTCTTC,.,TRBV4-2,.,TRBJ2-1
CASSPGTSYGYTF,TGTGCCAGCAGCCCCGGGACTTCCTATGGCTACACCTTC,.,TRBV14,once,TRBJ1-2
CASSLVTSDFDGGELFF,TGTGCCAGCAGCTTGGTCACTAGCGACTTTGATGGCGGGGAGCTGTTTTTT,TRBD2,TRBV5-6,.,TRBJ2-2
CSVVGTGGEPQHF,TGCAGCGTAGTCGGGACAGGGGGTGAGCCCCAGCATTTT,TRBD1,TRBV29-1,.,TRBJ1-5
CASTTGLVANYGYTF,TGTGCCAGCACGACAGGGCTCGTGGCTAACTATGGCTACACCTTC,TRBD1,TRBV9,.,TRBJ1-2
CASSQGIGGSGPDTQYF,TGCGCCAGCAGCCAGGGAATTGGCGGGAGCGGGCCAGATACGCAGTATTTT,TRBD2,TRBV4-3,.,TRBJ2-3
CASSSYVGGPPLHF,TGTGCCAGCAGTTCCTACGTTGGGGGGCCCCCCCTCCACTTT,.,TRBV28,.,TRBJ1-6
CASSAQTYEQYF,TGTGCCAGCAGTGCACAAACCTACGAGCAGTACTTC,.,TRBV28,once,TRBJ2-7
CASSFRPPGLANTEAFF,TGTGCCAGCAGCTTCCGCCCTCCTGGGCTGGCGAACACTGAAGCTTTCTTT,.,TRBV5-8,.,TRBJ1-1
CASTSESPYEQYF,TGTGCCAGCACCTCAGAATCACCCTACGAGCAGTACTTC,.,TRBV11-2,.,TRBJ2-7
CASTSGGNTEAFF,TGTGCCAGTACTTCCGGCGGGAACACTGAAGCTTTCTTT,.,TRBV19,.,TRBJ1-1
CASSWDRAISGNTIYF,TGCGCCAGCAGCTGGGACAGGGCTATATCTGGAAACACCATATATTTT,TRBD1,TRBV5-1,.,TRBJ1-3
CSCPTGASTDTQYF,TGCAGCTGCCCGACAGGAGCTAGCACAGATACGCAGTATTTT,.,TRBV29-1,.,TRBJ2-3